This T cell receptor (beta chain) was observed in a study of lymphopenia after photon versus proton radiotherapy. Some clones are missing from TCRdb's copy, which holds only in-frame ones; the method was immunoSEQ multiplex PCR. Seen here are about 58,000 clones, about 81% observed once, and the top ten hold roughly 2%. Germline V gene data show CDR1 as LNHNV and CDR2 as YYDKDF (reference sequence). The CDR3 runs 14 residues. Trimming took off 8 bases at V and 0 bases at J, with 13 bases between the two ends. The starting material was peripheral blood, obtained from a patient treated with proton-based radiotherapy. The chain joins TRBV15 to TRBJ1-1; maybe TRBD1 (5 bases). The receptor was isolated from a man between 60 and 70 years old with pancreatic cancer. The CDR3 loop reads CATGKRGLNTEAFF. The CDR3 DNA reads TGTGCCACCGGGAAGCGGGGCCTGAACACTGAAGCTTTCTTT.